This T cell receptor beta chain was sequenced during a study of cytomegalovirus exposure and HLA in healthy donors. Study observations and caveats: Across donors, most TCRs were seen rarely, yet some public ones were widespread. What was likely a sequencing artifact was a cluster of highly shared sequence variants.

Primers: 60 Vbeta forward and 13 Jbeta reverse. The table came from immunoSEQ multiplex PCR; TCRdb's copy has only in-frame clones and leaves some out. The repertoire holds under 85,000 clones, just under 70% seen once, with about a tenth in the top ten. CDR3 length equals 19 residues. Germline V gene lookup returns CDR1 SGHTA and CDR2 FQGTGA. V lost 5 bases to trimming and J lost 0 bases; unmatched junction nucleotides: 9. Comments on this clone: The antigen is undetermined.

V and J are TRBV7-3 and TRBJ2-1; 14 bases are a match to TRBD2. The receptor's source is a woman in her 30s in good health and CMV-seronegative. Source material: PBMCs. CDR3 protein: CASSPLGTSGSSSYNEQFF. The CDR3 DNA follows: TGTGCCAGCAGCCCCCTGGGGACTAGCGGGAGTAGCTCCTACAATGAGCAGTTCTTC.